This T cell receptor beta chain derives from a study of cytomegalovirus exposure and HLA in healthy donors. Findings and limits, study-wide: TCR beta sequences reportedly predicted most subjects' HLA-A and HLA-B alleles accurately. Certain sequence variants were highly shared and formed a cluster, and this cluster was likely a sequencing artifact. Analyzed later, most CMV-associated TCR beta chains appeared HLA-restricted.

It was with 60 Vbeta and 13 Jbeta primers that the PCR ran. Repertoires were generated with immunoSEQ multiplex PCR, while TCRdb's copy carries only in-frame clones and drops some. The table has under 150,000 clones, less than 85% seen once. Worth noting for this clone: Its target is unknown.

This TCR was sampled from a man aged 30 to 39 in good health and CMV-seronegative. Sequences were obtained from PBMCs.

The CDR3 DNA is TGTGCCTGGAGTTGGCTAGCGGACAATGAGCAGTTCTTC. Amino acids: CAWSWLADNEQFF. The V call is TRBV30, the J call TRBJ2-1; 7 nucleotides match TRBD2. Trimming at V came to 2 bases and at J to 5 bases, leaving 3 bases not matched to a gene. This CDR3 spans 13 amino acids. The germline gives CDR1 GTSNPN, CDR2 SVGIG (reference sequence).